The sequence of this T cell receptor beta chain was determined in a study of T cell responses to AZD1222 COVID-19 vaccine listed by TCRdb under 2021. Concerning the study at large: Because spike-specific TCR depth and breadth did not differ between the two schedules, AZD1222 recipients who got a second dose at roughly 4 weeks were pooled with those who got a second dose at roughly 12 weeks. TCR sequencing covered fewer than 250 trial participants: 200 to 220 given two doses of AZD1222 and 26 given two doses of MenACWY control vaccine. Trial participants were enrolled by age into subgroups of 18-55, 56-69 and 70-plus years, and roughly 150, 30 and 60 TCR-sequenced participants, respectively, were included in these subgroups.

The label giving this sample's time point can be read as: baseline before first vaccination. Vaccinee samples came from UK trials COV001 and COV002, including a single-blind randomized controlled phase 2/3 trial of AZD1222 (ChAdOx1 nCoV-19) in healthy adults. For TCRbeta chain sequencing, PBMC samples were collected from trial participants at day 0 and at day 28 after the second dose. Broader findings and caveats from the paper: Epitopes outside the regions mutated in the B.1.351 and B.1.1.7 variants were reportedly recognized by nearly half of the unique spike-specific TCRs. Because no samples from the day 14 peak response were available, repertoires could be characterized only after the peak T cell response. In the small 56-69-year group, the increase in depth fell short of significance, most likely because of low power. Conclusions about previously exposed vaccinees are limited, since just five or six AZD1222 recipients were seropositive for SARS-CoV-2 at baseline. A significant rise in spike-specific TCR breadth and depth was observed after two AZD1222 doses relative to day 0 and relative to MenACWY recipients. Participants were mostly white British and included more females than males, and it was suggested by the authors that clonal diversity may have been underestimated. Vaccine-associated CD4 TCRs spanned the whole spike protein, with dominant responses in regions 160-218 and 743-854.

The CDR3 regions of human TCRbeta chains were subjected to immunosequencing. Per the original workflow: Repertoire TCRs were checked for matches against a reference library of SARS-CoV-2-specific TCRs that had been generated using the MIRA antigen-specificity platform. Breadth meant the fraction of unique TCRs that were SARS-CoV-2-associated, whereas depth meant the fraction of total T cells that were SARS-CoV-2-associated. Using the MIRA data, each spike-specific TCR was assigned both to the spike region to which the TCR was reactive and to a CD4 or CD8 class. Log10-transformed breadth and depth values were compared by one-way ANOVA with Sidak's multiple comparisons tests. The table comes from immuneACCESS by way of TCRdb, which keeps in-frame sequences with V and J called. Part of the clones is missing from these tables; in studies checked, under half for an unresolved V gene and the rest for unknown reasons. The V and J calls and clone size come from that table; D and trimming were worked out from the DNA. A total of about 67,000 clones appear in this sample, around four fifths of them only once. Clones ranked in the top ten supply 21% of the sample.

In regard to this clone: Its recognized antigen is unknown. No per-base quality is available; no much larger clone lies one base away.

At the junction V is shortened by 6 bases and J by 0 bases, with 12 bases in between. The CDR3 goes from the cysteine to the phenylalanine over 15 residues. Left in the record is the CDR3 DNA by itself, 45 bases read in frame from the first base. CDR1 and CDR2 (SGHTA, FQGNSA) derive from the germline V gene. Sequencing was performed on peripheral blood, taken on day 0 of AZD1222 vaccination. The source of this sequence is an adult in good health. This chain joins TRBV7-2 to TRBJ1-5, and perhaps TRBD1 as D gene, on 5 matching bases. This receptor has the CDR3 CASRSTGNSNQPQHF. The DNA reads TGTGCCAGCAGATCAACAGGTAATAGCAATCAGCCCCAGCATTTT.